This TCR beta chain was captured by sequencing in a study of blood T cell repertoires in COVID-19. As for the study in general: T cells, B-cell-depleted T cells, or PBMCs provided the cDNA or gDNA that served as material.

The age range of participants was 18 to 89 years, with residence in under 25 US areas. In germline, CDR1 is PRHDT, CDR2 FYEKMQ (reference sequence). The CDR3 length is 13 residues. V shed 4 bases, J shed 6 bases, and the junction held 4 bases outside the gene matches. The protocol was immunoSEQ multiplex PCR, while the TCRdb copy is restricted to in-frame clones and leaves out a portion. Of 110,000 to 150,000 clones listed, 85% are singletons. The sample holds one count of this clone. This clonotype was obtained from a woman between 40 and 50 years old who had recovered from COVID-19. Sequenced sample: PBMCs or T cells enriched from blood (not recorded which). The chain links TRBV13 to TRBJ1-1; 8 bases fit TRBD1. The CDR3 DNA sequence: TGTGCCAGCAGCTGGGGACAGGTTCCTGAAGCTTTCTTT. Amino acids: CASSWGQVPEAFF.